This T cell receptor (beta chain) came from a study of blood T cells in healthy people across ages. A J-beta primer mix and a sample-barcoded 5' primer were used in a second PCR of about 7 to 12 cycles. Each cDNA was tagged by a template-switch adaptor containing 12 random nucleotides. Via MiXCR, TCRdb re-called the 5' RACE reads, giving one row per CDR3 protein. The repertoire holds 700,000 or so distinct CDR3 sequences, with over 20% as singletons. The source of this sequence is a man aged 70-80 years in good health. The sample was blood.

CDR3 nucleotides: TGCGCCAGCAGCTTTGAGGGGCGAAAACTGTTTTTT. This translates into CASSFEGRKLFF. The chain has TRBV5-1 and TRBJ1-4, with TRBD1 as a possible D gene (5 bases). The germline V gene has CDR1 SGHRS and CDR2 YFSETQ. The CDR3 spans 12 residues. Deletions cut 2 bases from V and 10 bases from J, with 9 bases between.